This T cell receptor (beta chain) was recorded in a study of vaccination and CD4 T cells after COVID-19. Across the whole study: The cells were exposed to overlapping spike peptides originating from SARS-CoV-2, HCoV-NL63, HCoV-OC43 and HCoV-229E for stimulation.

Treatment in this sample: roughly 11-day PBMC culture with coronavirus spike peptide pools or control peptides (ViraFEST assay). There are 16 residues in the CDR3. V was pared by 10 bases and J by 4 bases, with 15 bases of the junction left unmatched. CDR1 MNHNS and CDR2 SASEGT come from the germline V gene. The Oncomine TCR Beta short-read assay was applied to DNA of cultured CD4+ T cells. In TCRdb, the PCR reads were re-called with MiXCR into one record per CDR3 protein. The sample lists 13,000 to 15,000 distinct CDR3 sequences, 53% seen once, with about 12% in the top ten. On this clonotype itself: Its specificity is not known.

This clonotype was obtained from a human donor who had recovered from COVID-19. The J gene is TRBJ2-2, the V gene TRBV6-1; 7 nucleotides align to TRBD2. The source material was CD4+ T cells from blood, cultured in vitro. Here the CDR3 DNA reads TGTGCCATCACCCAGTTCAGCGGGACGAGCACCGGGGAGCTGTTTTTT. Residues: CAITQFSGTSTGELFF.